This T cell receptor (beta chain) was retrieved from a study of beta chain features in type 1 diabetes. Study-wide findings and caveats: People with Type 1 diabetes carried modestly yet significantly shorter TCRB CDR3s in all four CD4+ subsets.

Isolation of CD4+ naive, central memory, regulatory and stem cell-like memory cells was achieved by sorting via CD45RO/CCR7/CD25/CD127/CD95/CD27. This CDR3 is 13 amino acids long. Germline CDR1 reads SGHNT; CDR2 reads YYREEE (reference sequence). Trimming at V came to 4 bases and at J to 3 bases, leaving 4 bases not matched to a gene. As every portion of the isolated RNA was reverse transcribed, the sequencing read expressed TCRB transcripts. TCRdb keeps only in-frame clones here, not all; method: immunoSEQ multiplex PCR. The sample lists fewer than 400,000 clones; about a tenth were seen once. This clone was picked up a small number of times. Antigen: not known.

This sequence was found in a man aged 30 to 45 with type 1 diabetes. Material: central memory CD4+ T cells from blood. This chain joins TRBV5-4 and TRBJ2-7; 7 bases map to TRBD1. The CDR3 here is CASSLRDSYEQYF. Written as DNA, the CDR3 is TGTGCCAGCAGCCTCCGGGACAGCTACGAGCAGTACTTC.